The rows below give T cell receptor beta chains drawn from one sample of a study of blood T cell repertoires in COVID-19. TCRdb's copy holds only in-frame clones and misses some; the assay was immunoSEQ multiplex PCR. The sample carries over 85,000 clones, around 86% recorded once. Sequencing was performed on peripheral blood. The receptors shown here come from a woman of 80 years or more with acute or convalescent COVID-19. Each CDR3 is given with its conserved first and last residue. A D gene is named only where the DNA matches it firmly.

d_call cdr3_length v_call cdr3_aa
TRBD1 14 TRBV5-1 CASSLGTGNTEAFF
TRBD1 13 TRBV5-1 CASSLEDREEQYF
. 13 TRBV19 CASRGNGENIQYF
. 16 TRBV4-2 CASSQFVQGGGTEAFF
TRBD1 17 TRBV19 CASKSGTGADQVQPQHF
. 16 TRBV5-1 CASSPSSRDGGEKLFF
TRBD1 16 TRBV7-8 CASSWPGQGSTDTQYF
. 12 TRBV6-5 CATQGSTDTQYF
. 15 TRBV5-8 CASSLGTQRGQPQHF
. 13 TRBV2 CASSGQGHTEAFF
TRBD1 13 TRBV6-5 CAANRGSSYEQYF
TRBD1 15 TRBV20-1 CSASTPDREGQPQHF
TRBD1 17 TRBV2 CASSFPGQASGANVLTF
TRBD2 15 TRBV6-5 CASSKLAGSTGELFF
. 15 TRBV9 CASSVEEQTNSPLHF
TRBD1 13 TRBV5-1 CASREGATDTQYF
. 16 TRBV19 CASRSRGVGGGTEAFF
TRBD2 14 TRBV20-1 CSASSGKGTDTQYF
. 14 TRBV6-5 CASQEESPKNIQYF
TRBD1 19 TRBV6-2/TRBV6-3 CASSYKMAGGVSSGQPQHF
TRBD2 19 TRBV15 CATSRVRLAGGKNTGELFF
. 13 TRBV10-2 CASSGRRFETQYF
TRBD1 14 TRBV7-6 CASSFGDSSYEQYF
. 17 TRBV11-2 CASSSGQSGYSNQPQHF
TRBD1 16 TRBV5-1 CASSSGTGGSSYGYTF
. 14 TRBV19 CASSGLYSGNTIYF
. 16 TRBV15 CATSRDPAGNTGELFF
TRBD1 14 TRBV18 CASSGQGQNEKLFF
TRBD2 16 TRBV11-3 CASSPRIAGGAGELFF
. 14 TRBV25-1 CASSEARSQETQYF
TRBD2 17 TRBV28 CASSPWTSGSAPYEQYF
. 14 TRBV5-1 CASSLDPGNTEAFF
. 13 TRBV6-4 CASSDTGTGGYTF
. 14 TRBV25-1 CASRRDKSNSPLHF
TRBD1 16 TRBV18 CASSRPGTGFNEKLFF
. 13 TRBV2 CASSDRDNQPQHF
. 14 TRBV30 CAWMEGGAVYGYTF
TRBD1 17 TRBV11-3 CASSPRQGVSYNSPLHF
TRBD1 15 TRBV7-8 CASSPPRDRGGGYTF
. 18 TRBV7-2 CASSFMTGASSGANVLTF